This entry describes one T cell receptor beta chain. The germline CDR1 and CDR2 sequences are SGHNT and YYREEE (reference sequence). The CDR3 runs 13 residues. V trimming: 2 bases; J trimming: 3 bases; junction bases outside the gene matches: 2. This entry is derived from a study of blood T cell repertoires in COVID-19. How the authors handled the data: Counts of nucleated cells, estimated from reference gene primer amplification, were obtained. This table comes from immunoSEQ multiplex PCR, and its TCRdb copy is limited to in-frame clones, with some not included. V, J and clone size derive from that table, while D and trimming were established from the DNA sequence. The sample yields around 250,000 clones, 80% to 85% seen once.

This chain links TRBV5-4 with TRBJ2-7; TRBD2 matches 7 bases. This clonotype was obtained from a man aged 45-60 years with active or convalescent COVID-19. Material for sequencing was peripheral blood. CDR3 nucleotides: TGTGCCAGCAGCTTAGCGGGGATCTACGAGCAGTACTTC. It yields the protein CASSLAGIYEQYF.